This T cell receptor (beta chain) was identified in a study of cytomegalovirus exposure and HLA in healthy donors (dated by TCRdb to 2016 to 2017). Notes on the research overall: According to an earlier analysis of a few hundred of the donors, 200 million or so T cells yielded some 120 million unique TCR beta sequences and 276 Gb of sequence data. Roughly 300 gigabases of sequencing data and roughly 81 million unique TCR sequences made up an early release that covered around 640 HLA-typed donors. Of the 300 to 450 genotyped donors, roughly 80% fell in the genetic ancestry cluster associated with self-reported Caucasian donors. The aim of the study was to test whether cataloging public T cell receptors could identify signatures of past pathogen exposure. The T cell repertoires of under 700 subjects were profiled by immunosequencing and related to cytomegalovirus serostatus. A separate validation cohort of roughly 130 different subjects was used in addition to the roughly 670-subject first cohort. High-throughput TCR immunosequencing, statistical association of individual TCRs with disease status, and machine learning were combined to predict cytomegalovirus infection status. A later analysis re-examined previously published TCR beta repertoires from several hundred donors and added high-resolution HLA genotyping to investigate patterns of TCR occurrence. In the later analysis, no new phenotypic data were used to find candidate immune exposures; instead, reliance was placed on TCR beta sequences and their occurrence across donors. To decide whether each TCR beta V gene segment behaved as functional or pseudogenic, an earlier analysis of some 580 of the donors relied on high-throughput TCR beta sequencing. Donor age, sex, ethnicity and CMV serostatus were collected together with the repertoire data. A later genetic analysis took genome-wide SNP genotypes for about 55% of the roughly 670 donors and used that subset as a discovery cohort. All discovery cohort repertoires had been generated using a single sequencing platform. Class I and class II HLA loci were covered by the typing at four-digit resolution. Typing coverage varied by locus: about 620-640 donors for A, B, C, DRB1 and DQB1; approximately 520 for DQA1; about 570 for DPA1; 450 to 480 for DPB1. Five DR-DQ haplotypes were handled as single units for association and clustering, since linkage in the cohort was strong. Across some 400 genotyped donors of the cohort, an average of about 240,000 unique TCR beta nucleotide sequences per donor were sequenced, and 15% to 20% of those sequences were non-productive.

Comments on this clone: What this receptor recognizes is not known. Base qualities are not provided; no much larger clone lies one nucleotide away.

CDR1 and CDR2, per the germline V gene (reference sequence), are GTSNPN and SVGIG. The CDR3 numbers 12 residues from cysteine through phenylalanine. The kept DNA is CDR3 alone, 36 bases in frame from the first base. The cohort comprised around 690 healthy bone marrow donors. At the time of sampling, every cohort member was nominally healthy, though immune exposures that went unrecorded were likely present. The donor tested CMV seropositive, placing the donor among the 250 to 350 seropositive members of the cohort. Each donor provided a peripheral blood sample, and peripheral blood mononuclear cells were used for TCR beta sequencing. The Qiagen DNeasy Blood Extraction Kit was used to extract genomic DNA from the blood cell samples. Libraries came from the immunoSEQ multiplex PCR assay. For the multiplex PCR, a mixture combining 60 forward primers for TCR Vbeta segments and 13 reverse primers for TCR Jbeta segments was used. The CDR3 region of rearranged TCR beta genes was amplified from genomic DNA with a multiplex PCR assay. The amplified TCR beta libraries were sequenced on the Illumina HiSeq System as 87-base-pair reads. The original pipeline was this. Across the 500 to 750 repertoires, a later analysis counted tens of millions of unique TCR beta chains, roughly 11 million of which were shared by at least two donors. Raw reads were error-corrected and collapsed into unique sequences with a nearest-neighbor algorithm that merged closely related sequences to remove PCR and sequencing errors. V, D and J gene segments were assigned by aligning CDR3 sequences to IMGT reference sequences. For a sequence to be retained, a match of at least six nucleotides was required to both a V gene segment and a J gene segment. Rearrangements were classified as productive when the CDR3 lacked stop codons and remained in frame with V and J, and all other rearrangements were classified as non-productive. CDR3 was defined according to IMGT convention as the region running from the second conserved V-encoded cysteine to the conserved J-encoded phenylalanine. Sequences without an unambiguous match to a single V gene segment were excluded from the earlier analysis of approximately 600 of the donors. An earlier analysis of around 600 of the donors classified V segments as functional when productive rearrangements were above 56.7% and as segregating when the standard deviation between donors was above 5%. A statistical classification framework was built to diagnose cytomegalovirus status from the catalog of TCR beta chain sequences. In a later analysis, TCR nucleotide sequences were compared against IMGT/GENE-DB human TR gene sequences so that V and J genes could be assigned. In a later analysis, CDR3 sequences and most-parsimonious VDJ recombination scenarios were assigned using the TCRdist pipeline. In a later analysis, each TCR beta chain was defined by its CDR3 amino acid sequence together with its V-gene family, and reads without a unique V-gene family were excluded. To address suspected cross-contamination and a sequencing artifact, a later analysis removed a few hundred highly shared, low-generation-probability nucleotide sequences. In a later analysis, a clonal expansion index was calculated for each public chain from normalized within-repertoire ranks of inferred template counts. In a later analysis, generation probabilities were computed using a VDJ recombination model fitted to out-of-frame rearrangements, and the results were checked against IGoR. In a later analysis, hypergeometric tests were used to score TCR-TCR, TCR-HLA and TCR-CMV co-occurrence, with a repertoire-size bias correction applied to TCR pairs. False discovery rates were estimated in a later analysis by permuting HLA or CMV assignments 20 times. In a later analysis, co-occurring TCRs were grouped with DBSCAN, and TCRdist sequence similarity was added when clustering was performed within HLA-allele-positive subsets. Co-occurrence clustering excluded repertoires with fewer than 30,000 or more than 120,000 public chains, plus five with anomalous nucleotide sharing. TCRdb's version of the immuneACCESS table is confined to in-frame rearrangements and falls short of the full clone set. An unresolved V gene accounts for under half of the shortfall where checked; the remainder is of unknown origin. V and J calls and clone size are those listed in that table; D and trimming were worked out from the DNA. The sample records tens of thousands of clones, roughly 88% of which are singletons. The ten largest clones take up approximately 20% of the sample.

Here is what the overall study found, with its caveats: In a later genetic analysis, a missense DCLRE1C variant was associated with V-gene and J-gene trimming of TCR beta chains, and the association was replicated in an independent cohort. Compared with the approximately 600-donor mean, donors in an Asian-associated ancestry cluster had fewer N-insertions in productive TCRs, according to a later genetic analysis. For the cohort, immune exposure information was limited to CMV serostatus. At a false discovery rate of 0.05, a later analysis linked roughly 17,000 TCR beta sequences to specific HLA alleles. Some IMGT-functional V segments, including TRBV6-2 and TRBV6-3, could not be told apart with the 87-base-pair reads, so those segments were excluded. A further reported finding was that TCR beta sequences accurately predicted the HLA-A and HLA-B alleles for most subjects in the first cohort. The classifier was reported to diagnose cytomegalovirus status with high specificity and sensitivity in both the original and validation cohorts. An earlier analysis of roughly 570 of the donors showed that most TCR beta V segments appeared in productive rearrangements either about 90% or about 30% of the time, which broadly matched IMGT annotations. Several of the top co-occurrence clusters appeared to be linked to parvovirus B19, influenza, CMV and Epstein-Barr virus, according to a later analysis. Presence/absence analyses assumed roughly uniform sequencing depth across donors, an assumption that may not hold. Across donors, most TCR sequences were observed very rarely, whereas some public TCRs were present in many individuals. Most CMV-associated TCR beta chains appeared to be HLA-restricted in a later analysis, and the HLA associations seemed to be driven largely by CMV exposure. The authors suggested that the approach could potentially be generalized to other disease states and immunological phenotypes. In vitro tests confirmed that a few of the cytomegalovirus-associated TCR beta chains recognize cytomegalovirus antigens. Strong co-occurrence of HLA alleles, especially DR and DQ, made assigning TCR associations to individual alleles difficult. Because counts were too low, 15 to 20 rarely observed V segments, including chromosome 9 orphons, were left out of the earlier analysis of a few hundred of the donors. HLA typing was unavailable for some donors at each locus, so association tests used only the typed subset. In a later analysis, HLA-associated TCR beta chains were found to be more clonally expanded and to have lower generation probabilities than equally common non-associated chains. In this cohort, only TCR beta chains were sequenced, and detectable features were limited by the absence of alpha or paired-chain data. The study listed approximately 160 TCR beta chains as associated with cytomegalovirus. A later analysis found that TCR association rates varied across HLA loci, with DRB1 alleles showing the most associated TCRs and HLA-C alleles the fewest. A group of highly shared sequence variants was considered likely to be a technical artifact of the sequencing pipeline. Correlated functional status among segregating V segments might reflect linkage disequilibrium, but an unknown experimental factor could not be ruled out.

This receptor was taken from a man between 65 and 85 years old in good health and CMV-seropositive. The V gene is TRBV30 and the J gene is TRBJ2-7; a tentative D call is TRBD2 (5 bases match). The sequenced material came from PBMCs. The DNA is TGTGCTGGTAAGCGGCGGCAGTACGAGCAGTACTTC. Translated, this gives CAGKRRQYEQYF.